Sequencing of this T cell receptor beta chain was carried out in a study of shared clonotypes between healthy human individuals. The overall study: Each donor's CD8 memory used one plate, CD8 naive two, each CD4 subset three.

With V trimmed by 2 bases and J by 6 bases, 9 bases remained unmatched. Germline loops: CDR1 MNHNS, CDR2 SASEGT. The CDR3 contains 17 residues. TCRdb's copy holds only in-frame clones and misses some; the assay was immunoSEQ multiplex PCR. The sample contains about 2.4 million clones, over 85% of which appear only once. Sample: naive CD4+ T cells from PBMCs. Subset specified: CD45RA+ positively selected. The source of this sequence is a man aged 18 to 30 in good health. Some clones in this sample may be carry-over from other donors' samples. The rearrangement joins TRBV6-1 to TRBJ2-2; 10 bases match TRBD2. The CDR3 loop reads CASSERTSGAGPGELFF. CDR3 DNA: TGTGCCAGCAGTGAAAGAACTAGCGGGGCAGGACCCGGGGAGCTGTTTTTT.